This T cell receptor (beta chain) derives from a study of shared clonotypes between healthy human individuals. Profiled with immunoSEQ multiplex PCR; TCRdb holds only in-frame clones, not every one. The sample lists about 2.4 million clones, 93% occurring once. The specimen sequenced was naive CD4+ T cells from PBMCs. Subset in this sample: CD45RA+ positively selected. This TCR derives from a man between 18 and 35 years old in good health. Some clones in this sample may be carry-over from other donors' samples.

CDR3 sequence reads: CASSINRLGPYEQYF. The CDR3 region has the DNA TGTGCCAGTAGTATCAACCGTCTGGGCCCCTACGAGCAGTACTTC. V usage is TRBV19 and J usage is TRBJ2-7; D gene uncertain. Per germline, CDR1 LNHDA and CDR2 SQIVND (reference sequence). The V end was cut by 3 bases, the J end by 2 bases, with 14 bases between. The CDR3 length is 15 residues.